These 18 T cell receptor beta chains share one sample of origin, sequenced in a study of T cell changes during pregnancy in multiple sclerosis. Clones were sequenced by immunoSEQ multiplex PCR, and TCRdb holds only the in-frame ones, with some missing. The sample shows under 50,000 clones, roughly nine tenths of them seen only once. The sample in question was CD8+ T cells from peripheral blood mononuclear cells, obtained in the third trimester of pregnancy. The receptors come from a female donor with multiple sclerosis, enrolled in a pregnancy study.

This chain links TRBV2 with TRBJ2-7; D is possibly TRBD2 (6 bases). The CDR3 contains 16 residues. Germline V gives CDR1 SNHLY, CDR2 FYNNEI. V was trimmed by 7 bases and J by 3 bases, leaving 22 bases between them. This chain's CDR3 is CASTDLTGLFDYEQYF. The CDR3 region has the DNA TGTGCCAGCACCGACCTTACGGGACTGTTTGACTACGAGCAGTACTTC.

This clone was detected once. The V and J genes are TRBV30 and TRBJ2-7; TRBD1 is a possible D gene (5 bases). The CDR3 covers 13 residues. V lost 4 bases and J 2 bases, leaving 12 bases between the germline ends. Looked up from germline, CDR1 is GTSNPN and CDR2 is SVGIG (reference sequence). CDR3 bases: TGTGCCTGGAACGTGGGCAGGGCCTACGAGCAGTACTTC. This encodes CAWNVGRAYEQYF. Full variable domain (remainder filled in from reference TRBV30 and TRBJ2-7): SQTIHQWPATLVQPVGSPLSLECTVEGTSNPNLYWYRQAAGRGLQLLFYSVGIGQISSEVPQNLSASRPQDRQFILSSKKLLLSDSGFYLCAWNVGRAYEQYFGPGTRLTVT.

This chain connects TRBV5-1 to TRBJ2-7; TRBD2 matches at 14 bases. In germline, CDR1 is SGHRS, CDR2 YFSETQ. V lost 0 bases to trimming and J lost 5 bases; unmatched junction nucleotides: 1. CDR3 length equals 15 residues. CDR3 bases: TGCGCCAGCAGCTTGGGGGGACTAGCGGGAGACGAGCAGTACTTC. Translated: CASSLGGLAGDEQYF.

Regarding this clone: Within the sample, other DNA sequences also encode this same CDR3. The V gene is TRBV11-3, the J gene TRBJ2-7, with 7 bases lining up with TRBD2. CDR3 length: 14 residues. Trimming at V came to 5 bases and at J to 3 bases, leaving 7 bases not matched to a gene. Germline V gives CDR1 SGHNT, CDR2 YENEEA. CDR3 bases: TGTGCCAGCAGCCCCAAGCGCGGGAGCTACGAGCAGTACTTC. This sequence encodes CASSPKRGSYEQYF.

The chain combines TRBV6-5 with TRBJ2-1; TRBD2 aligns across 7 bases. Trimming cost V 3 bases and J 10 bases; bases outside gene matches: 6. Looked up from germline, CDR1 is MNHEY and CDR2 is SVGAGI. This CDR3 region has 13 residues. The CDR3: CASSYGTTSEQFF. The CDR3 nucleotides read TGTGCCAGCAGTTATGGGACTACTAGCGAGCAGTTCTTC.

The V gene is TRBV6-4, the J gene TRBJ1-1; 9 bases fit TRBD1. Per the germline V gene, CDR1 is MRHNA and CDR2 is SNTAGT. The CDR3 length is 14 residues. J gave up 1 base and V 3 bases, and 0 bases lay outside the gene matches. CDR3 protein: CASSEGQGNTEAFF. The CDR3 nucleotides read TGTGCCAGCAGTGAGGGACAGGGGAACACTGAAGCTTTCTTT.

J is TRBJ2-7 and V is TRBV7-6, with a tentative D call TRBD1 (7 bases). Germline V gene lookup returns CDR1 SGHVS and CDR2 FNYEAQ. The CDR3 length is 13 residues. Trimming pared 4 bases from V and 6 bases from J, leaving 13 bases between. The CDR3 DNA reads TGTGCCAGCAGCTCGGAGGGGGCCTCCGAGCAGTACTTC. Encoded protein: CASSSEGASEQYF. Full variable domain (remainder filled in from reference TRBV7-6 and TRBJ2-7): GAGVSQSPRYKVTKRGQDVALRCDPISGHVSLYWYRQALGQGPEFLTYFNYEAQQDKSGLPNDRFSAERPEGSISTLTIQRTEQRDSAMYRCASSSEGASEQYFGPGTRLTVT.

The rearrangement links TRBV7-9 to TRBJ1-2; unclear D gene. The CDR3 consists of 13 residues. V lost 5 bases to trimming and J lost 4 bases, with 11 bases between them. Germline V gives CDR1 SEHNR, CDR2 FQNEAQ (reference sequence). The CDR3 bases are TGTGCCAGCAGCCCGACGGGGATCTATGGCTACACCTTC. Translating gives CASSPTGIYGYTF.

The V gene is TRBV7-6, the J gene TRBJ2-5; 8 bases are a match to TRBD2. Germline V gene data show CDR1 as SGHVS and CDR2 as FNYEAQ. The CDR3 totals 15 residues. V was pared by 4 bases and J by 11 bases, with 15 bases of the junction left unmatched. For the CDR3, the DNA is TGTGCCAGCAGCTCCCCGAGTAGCGGGATAGGTGAGCAGTACTTC. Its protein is CASSSPSSGIGEQYF.

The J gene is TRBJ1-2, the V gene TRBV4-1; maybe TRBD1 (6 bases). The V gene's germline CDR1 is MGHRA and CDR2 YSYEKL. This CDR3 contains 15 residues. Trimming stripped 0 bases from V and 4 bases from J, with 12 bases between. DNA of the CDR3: TGCGCCAGCAGCCAAGAAGGCGGGGGCGGCTATGGCTACACCTTC. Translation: CASSQEGGGGYGYTF.

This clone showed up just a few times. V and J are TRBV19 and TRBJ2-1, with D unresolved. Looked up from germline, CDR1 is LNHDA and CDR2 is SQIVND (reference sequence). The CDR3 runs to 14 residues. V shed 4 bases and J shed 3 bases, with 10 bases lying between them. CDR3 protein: CASSRTGDYNEQFF. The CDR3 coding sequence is TGTGCCAGTAGTAGAACTGGAGACTACAATGAGCAGTTCTTC.

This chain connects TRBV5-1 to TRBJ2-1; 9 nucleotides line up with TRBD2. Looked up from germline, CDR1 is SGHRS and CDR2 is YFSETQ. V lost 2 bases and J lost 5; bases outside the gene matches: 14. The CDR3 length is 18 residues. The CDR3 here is CASSFFVGLAGRDNEQFF. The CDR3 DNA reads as TGCGCCAGCAGCTTCTTTGTAGGCCTAGCGGGGCGCGACAATGAGCAGTTCTTC.

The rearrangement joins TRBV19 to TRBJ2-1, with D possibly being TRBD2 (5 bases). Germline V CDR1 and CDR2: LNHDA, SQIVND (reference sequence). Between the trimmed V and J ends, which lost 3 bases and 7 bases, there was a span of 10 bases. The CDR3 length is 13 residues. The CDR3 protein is CASSIGSGNEQFF. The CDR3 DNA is TGTGCCAGTAGTATCGGGTCGGGAAATGAGCAGTTCTTC.

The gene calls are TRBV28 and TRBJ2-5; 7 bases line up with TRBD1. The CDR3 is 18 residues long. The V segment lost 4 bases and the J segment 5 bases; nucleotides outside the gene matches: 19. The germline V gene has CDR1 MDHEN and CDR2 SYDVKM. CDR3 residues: CASSSSGTENSDGETQYF. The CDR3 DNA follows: TGTGCCAGCAGTTCCTCCGGGACAGAAAATTCGGACGGGGAGACCCAGTACTTC.

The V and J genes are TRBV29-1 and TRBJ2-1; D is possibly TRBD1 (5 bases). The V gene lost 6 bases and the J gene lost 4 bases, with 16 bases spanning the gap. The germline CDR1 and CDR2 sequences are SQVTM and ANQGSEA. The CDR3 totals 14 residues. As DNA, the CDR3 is TGCAGCGTACAGGACACGCGGCCTTACAATGAGCAGTTCTTC. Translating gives CSVQDTRPYNEQFF.

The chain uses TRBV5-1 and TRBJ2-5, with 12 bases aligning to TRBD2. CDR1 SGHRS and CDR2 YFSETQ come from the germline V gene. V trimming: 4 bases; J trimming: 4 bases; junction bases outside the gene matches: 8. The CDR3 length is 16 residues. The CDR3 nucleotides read TGCGCCAGCAGCCCTGGGACTAGCGGGCCGGGAGAGACCCAGTACTTC. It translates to CASSPGTSGPGETQYF.

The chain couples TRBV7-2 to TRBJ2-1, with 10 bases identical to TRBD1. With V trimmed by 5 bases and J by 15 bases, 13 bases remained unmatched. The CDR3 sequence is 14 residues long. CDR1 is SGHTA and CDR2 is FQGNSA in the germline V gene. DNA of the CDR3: TGTGCCAGCAGCCCTGCTCTCGACAGGGGGCGCCCGTTCTTC. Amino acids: CASSPALDRGRPFF. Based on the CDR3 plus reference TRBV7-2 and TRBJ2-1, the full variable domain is GAGVSQSPSNKVTEKGKDVELRCDPISGHTALYWYRQSLGQGLEFLIYFQGNSAPDKSGLPSDRFSAERTGGSVSTLTIQRTQQEDSAVYLCASSPALDRGRPFFGPGTRLTVL.

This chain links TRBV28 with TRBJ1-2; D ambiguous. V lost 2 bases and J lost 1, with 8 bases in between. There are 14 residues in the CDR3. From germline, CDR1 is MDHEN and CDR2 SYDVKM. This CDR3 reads CASSLVPVNYGYTF. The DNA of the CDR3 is TGTGCCAGCAGTTTAGTTCCCGTTAACTATGGCTACACCTTC.